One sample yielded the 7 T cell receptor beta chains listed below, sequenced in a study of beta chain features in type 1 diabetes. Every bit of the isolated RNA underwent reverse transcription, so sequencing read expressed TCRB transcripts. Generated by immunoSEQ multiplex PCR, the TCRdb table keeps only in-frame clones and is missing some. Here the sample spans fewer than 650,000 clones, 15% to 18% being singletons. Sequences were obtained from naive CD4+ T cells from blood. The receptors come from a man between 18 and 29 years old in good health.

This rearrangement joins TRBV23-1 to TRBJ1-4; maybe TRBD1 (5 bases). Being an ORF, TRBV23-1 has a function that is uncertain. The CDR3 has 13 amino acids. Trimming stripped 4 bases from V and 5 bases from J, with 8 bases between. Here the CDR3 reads CASSRQPNEKLFF. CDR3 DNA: TGCGCCAGCAGTCGACAGCCGAATGAAAAACTGTTTTTT.

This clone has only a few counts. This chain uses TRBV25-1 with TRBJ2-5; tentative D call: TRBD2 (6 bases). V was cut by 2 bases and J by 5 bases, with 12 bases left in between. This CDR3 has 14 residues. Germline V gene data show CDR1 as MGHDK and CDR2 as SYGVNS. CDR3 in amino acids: CASSEAGLPETQYF. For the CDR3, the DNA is TGTGCCAGCAGTGAAGCGGGACTCCCGGAGACCCAGTACTTC.

CDR3 protein: CASSMYLNTEAFF. CDR3 bases: TGCGCCAGCAGCATGTATTTGAACACTGAAGCTTTCTTT. This chain links TRBV4-1 with TRBJ1-1, with D unresolved. CDR3 length equals 13 residues. V dropped 5 bases and J dropped 0 bases, with 7 bases sitting between them. Germline CDR1 and CDR2: MGHRA and YSYEKL.

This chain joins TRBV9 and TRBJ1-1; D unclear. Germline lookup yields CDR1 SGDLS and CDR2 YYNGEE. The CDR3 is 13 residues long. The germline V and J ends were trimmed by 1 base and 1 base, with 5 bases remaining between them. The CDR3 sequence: CASSVKRNTEAFF. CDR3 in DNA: TGTGCCAGCAGCGTAAAAAGGAACACTGAAGCTTTCTTT.

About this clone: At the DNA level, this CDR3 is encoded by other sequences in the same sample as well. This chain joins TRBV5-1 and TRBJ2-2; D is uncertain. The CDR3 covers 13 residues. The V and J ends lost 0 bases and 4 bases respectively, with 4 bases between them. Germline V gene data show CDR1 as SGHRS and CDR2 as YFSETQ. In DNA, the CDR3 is TGCGCCAGCAGCTTGGGGATCACCGGGGAGCTGTTTTTT. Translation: CASSLGITGELFF.

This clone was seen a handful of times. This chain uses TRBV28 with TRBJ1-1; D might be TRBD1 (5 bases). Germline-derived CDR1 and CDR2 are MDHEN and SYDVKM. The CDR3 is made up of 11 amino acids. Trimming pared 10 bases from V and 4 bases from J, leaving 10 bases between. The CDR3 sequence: CATGGTTEAFF. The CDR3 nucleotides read TGTGCCACCGGGGGAACCACTGAAGCTTTCTTT.

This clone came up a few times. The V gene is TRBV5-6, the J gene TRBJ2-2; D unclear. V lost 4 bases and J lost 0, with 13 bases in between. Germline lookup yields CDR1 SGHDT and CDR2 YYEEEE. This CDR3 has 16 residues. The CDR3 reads CASSPGWVTNTGELFF. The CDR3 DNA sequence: TGTGCCAGCAGCCCCGGCTGGGTTACGAACACCGGGGAGCTGTTTTTT.